The TCR beta chain described here comes from a study of shared clonotypes between healthy human individuals. Negatively enriched CD4+ T cells were divided by CD45RA into naive and memory. CDR1 is SNHLY and CDR2 is FYNNEI in the germline V gene. The CDR3 totals 13 residues. V shed 5 bases and J shed 9 bases, with 14 bases lying between them. In the study's own analysis: ImmunoSEQ junction-only sequences lacked quality scores, so their filtering differed. Profiled with immunoSEQ multiplex PCR; TCRdb holds only in-frame clones, not every one. For V, J and clone size, that table is used; D and trimming come from the DNA. The top ten clones hold about 0.4% of a sample with approximately 1.5 million clones, 95% to 99% of them seen once.

The TCR comes from a man aged 25-40 years in good health. Sequenced input: naive CD4+ T cells sorted from blood. Subset noted: CD45RA+ positively selected. The chain uses TRBV2 and TRBJ1-5; D may be TRBD1 (5 bases). CDR3 sequence: CASSRDGAWPQHF. DNA for the CDR3: TGTGCCAGCAGTCGGGACGGGGCTTGGCCCCAGCATTTT.